The 6 T cell receptor beta chains listed next were all sequenced from one sample in a study of cytomegalovirus exposure and HLA in healthy donors. The protocol was immunoSEQ multiplex PCR, while the TCRdb copy is restricted to in-frame clones and leaves out a portion. Found here are around 300,000 clones, 80% to 90% of them singletons; the top ten hold less than 1.2%. Input material: PBMCs. Receptor source: a woman in her late teens or twenties in good health and CMV-seronegative.

This clone was detected ten times or more. The rearrangement joins TRBV12-5 to TRBJ2-7; a possible D gene is TRBD2 (5 bases). Per germline, CDR1 LGHNT and CDR2 FRNRAP. This CDR3 is built from 17 residues. V lost 1 base to trimming and J lost 0 bases, with 16 bases between them. The chain's CDR3 is CASGLGLEASSSYEQYF. The CDR3 DNA reads as TGTGCTAGTGGTTTGGGACTGGAGGCCTCGAGCTCCTACGAGCAGTACTTC.

The chain recombines TRBV5-1 with TRBJ1-6; TRBD1 agrees at 8 bases. V lost 4 bases and J lost 2; bases outside the gene matches: 11. The CDR3 spans 18 residues. The germline gives CDR1 SGHRS, CDR2 YFSETQ. In DNA, the CDR3 is TGCGCCAGCAGCAAGCTAGGGTCGACAGGGGCCTATAATTCACCCCTCCACTTT. Its protein product is CASSKLGSTGAYNSPLHF.

Comments on this clone: Other DNA sequences in the same sample also yield this CDR3. This rearrangement joins TRBV19 to TRBJ1-1, with unresolved D. V was pared by 1 base and J by 4 bases, with 7 bases between. This CDR3 has 13 amino acids. Germline V gene lookup returns CDR1 LNHDA and CDR2 SQIVND (reference sequence). CDR3 in DNA: TGTGCCAGTAGTATAGGTGAGGGCACTGAAGCTTTCTTT. As protein: CASSIGEGTEAFF.

The rearrangement links TRBV4-2 to TRBJ2-1, with 7 positions matching TRBD2. The germline gives CDR1 LGHNA, CDR2 YNFKEQ. The CDR3 spans 16 residues. V lost 0 bases to trimming and J lost 12 bases; unmatched junction nucleotides: 14. CDR3 nucleotide sequence: TGTGCCAGCAGCCAAGATCTGGGGGAGGGCCGGGGAGTGCAGTTCTTC. This translates into CASSQDLGEGRGVQFF.

The chain uses TRBV14 and TRBJ1-1, with D possibly being TRBD1 (5 bases). Germline-derived CDR1 and CDR2 are SGHDN and FVKESK. V was clipped by 0 bases and J by 10 bases, with 12 bases between them. This CDR3 comprises 13 residues. CDR3 nucleotides: TGTGCCAGCAGCCAAGAAGCAGGGCGAGGAGCTTTCTTT. Its translation is CASSQEAGRGAFF.

This clone has more than one count but fewer than ten. The rearrangement joins TRBV7-2 to TRBJ1-6; TRBD1 agrees at 7 bases. Germline V gene lookup returns CDR1 SGHTA and CDR2 FQGNSA. The CDR3 contains 15 residues. Germline trimming cut 2 bases from V and 7 bases from J; bases unmatched to any gene: 5. CDR3: CASSLSGTENSPLHF. Here the CDR3 DNA reads TGTGCCAGCAGCTTAAGTGGGACAGAAAATTCACCCCTCCACTTT.